This T cell receptor beta chain was profiled in a study of Ad26.COV2.S vaccination and SARS-CoV-2 variants. Regarding treatment: 15 to 20 received Ad26.COV2.S at low or high dose, single or two shots; 5 received placebo; per-sample allocation not given. Collection of the samples took place on day 63 after the first injection of vaccine or placebo. V lost 0 bases, J lost 11 bases, and 22 bases lay in between. Germline assignment: CDR1 MGHRA and CDR2 YSYEKL. This CDR3 is built from 16 residues. Sequencing was performed with immunoSEQ multiplex PCR; in TCRdb, only in-frame clones are kept and a portion is missing. The sample includes 300,000 to 350,000 clones, 90% seen only once; the top ten take around 5.5%.

This TCR derives from a person aged 18-60 years who received the Ad26.COV2.S COVID-19 vaccine or a placebo. V and J are TRBV4-1 and TRBJ1-1; no firm D call. Material: peripheral blood, obtained in a trial of Ad26.COV2.S vaccine versus placebo. The CDR3 nucleotides are TGCGCCAGCAGCCAAGATAGTCTAGGAAACCGACCAATGGCTTTCTTT. It is translated as CASSQDSLGNRPMAFF.